This T cell receptor beta chain comes out of a study of blood T cell repertoires in COVID-19. Study context: The analysed material was cDNA or gDNA that came from T cells, B-cell-depleted T cells, or PBMCs.

This clone showed up just once. The Seattle patients joined while their infection was active and were tracked longitudinally afterward. CDR1 is LNHDA and CDR2 is SQIVND in the germline V gene (reference sequence). This CDR3 is built from 17 residues. With 11 bases removed from V and 3 bases from J, the gap between germline ends came to 26 bases. Source study methods: Reference gene primer amplification in the assay estimated nucleated cell counts. TCRdb's copy holds only in-frame clones and misses some; the assay was immunoSEQ multiplex PCR. Clone size and the V and J calls come from that table; the DNA yielded D and trimming. The sample yields 200,000 or so clones, 80% to 85% seen once.

The chain is built from TRBV19 and TRBJ2-4; tentative D call: TRBD2 (7 bases). The specimen sequenced was peripheral blood. The sequence was obtained from a woman of 80 years or more with COVID-19, enrolled during active disease. The CDR3 loop reads CASSWGGARFDKNIQYF. CDR3 nucleotides: TGTGCCTCCTCCTGGGGGGGGGCCCGGTTTGACAAAAACATTCAGTACTTC.